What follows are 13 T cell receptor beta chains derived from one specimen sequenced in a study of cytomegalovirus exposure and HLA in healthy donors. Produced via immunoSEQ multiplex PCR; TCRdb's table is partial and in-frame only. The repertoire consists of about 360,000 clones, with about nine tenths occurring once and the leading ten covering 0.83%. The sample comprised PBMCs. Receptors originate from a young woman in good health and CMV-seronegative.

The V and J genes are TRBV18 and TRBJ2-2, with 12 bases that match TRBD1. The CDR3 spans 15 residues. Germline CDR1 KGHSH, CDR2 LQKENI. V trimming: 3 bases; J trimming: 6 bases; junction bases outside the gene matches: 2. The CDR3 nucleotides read TGTGCCAGCTCACCGGGACAGGGGGCCGCCGGGGAGCTGTTTTTT. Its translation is CASSPGQGAAGELFF.

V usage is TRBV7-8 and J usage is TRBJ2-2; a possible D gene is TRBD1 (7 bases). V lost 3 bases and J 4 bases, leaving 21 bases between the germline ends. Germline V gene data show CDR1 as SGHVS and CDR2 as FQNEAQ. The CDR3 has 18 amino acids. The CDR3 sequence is CASSFLSVGQGGTGELFF. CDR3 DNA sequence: TGTGCCAGCAGCTTCCTCTCGGTCGGGCAGGGGGGCACCGGGGAGCTGTTTTTT.

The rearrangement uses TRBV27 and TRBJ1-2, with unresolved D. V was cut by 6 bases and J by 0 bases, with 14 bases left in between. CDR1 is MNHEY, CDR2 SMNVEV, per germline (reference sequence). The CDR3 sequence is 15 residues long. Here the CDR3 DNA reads TGTGCCAGCAGCCTCCGGTCCTTAGCTAACTATGGCTACACCTTC. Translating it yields CASSLRSLANYGYTF.

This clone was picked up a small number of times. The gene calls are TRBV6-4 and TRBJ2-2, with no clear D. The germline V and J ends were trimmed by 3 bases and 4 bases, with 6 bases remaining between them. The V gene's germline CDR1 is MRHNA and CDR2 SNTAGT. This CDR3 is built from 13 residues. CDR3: CASSEGGTGELFF. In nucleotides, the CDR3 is TGTGCCAGCAGTGAAGGCGGCACCGGGGAGCTGTTTTTT.

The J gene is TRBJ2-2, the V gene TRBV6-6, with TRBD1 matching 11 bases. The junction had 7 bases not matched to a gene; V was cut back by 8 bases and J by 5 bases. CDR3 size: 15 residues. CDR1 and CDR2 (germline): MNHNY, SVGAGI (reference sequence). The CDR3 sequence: CASGRTGGYTGELFF. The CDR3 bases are TGTGCCAGCGGCCGGACAGGGGGCTATACCGGGGAGCTGTTTTTT.

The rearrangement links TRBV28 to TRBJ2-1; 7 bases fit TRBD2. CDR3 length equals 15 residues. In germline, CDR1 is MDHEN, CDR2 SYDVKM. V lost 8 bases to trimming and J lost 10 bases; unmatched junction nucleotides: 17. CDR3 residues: CASRAAGAVGGEQFF. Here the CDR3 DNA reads TGTGCCAGCCGGGCGGCGGGAGCAGTAGGTGGGGAGCAGTTCTTC.

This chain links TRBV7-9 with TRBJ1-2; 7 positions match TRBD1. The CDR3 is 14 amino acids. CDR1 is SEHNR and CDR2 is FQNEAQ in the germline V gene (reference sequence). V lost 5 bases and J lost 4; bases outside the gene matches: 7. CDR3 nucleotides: TGTGCCAGCAGCCAGGGGGGTGCTGGCTATGGCTACACCTTC. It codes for CASSQGGAGYGYTF.

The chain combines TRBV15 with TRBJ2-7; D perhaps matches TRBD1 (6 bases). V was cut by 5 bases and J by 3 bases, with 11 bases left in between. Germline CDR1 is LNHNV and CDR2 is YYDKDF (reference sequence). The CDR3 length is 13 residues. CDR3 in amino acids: CATSLPGVYEQYF. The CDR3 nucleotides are TGTGCCACCAGCCTACCAGGGGTCTACGAGCAGTACTTC.

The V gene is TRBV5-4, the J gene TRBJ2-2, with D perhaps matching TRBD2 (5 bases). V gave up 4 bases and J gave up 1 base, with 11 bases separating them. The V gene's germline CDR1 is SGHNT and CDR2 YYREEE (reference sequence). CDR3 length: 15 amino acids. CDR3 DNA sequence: TGTGCCAGCAGCGTCTACGCGGGGAACACCGGGGAGCTGTTTTTT. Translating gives CASSVYAGNTGELFF.

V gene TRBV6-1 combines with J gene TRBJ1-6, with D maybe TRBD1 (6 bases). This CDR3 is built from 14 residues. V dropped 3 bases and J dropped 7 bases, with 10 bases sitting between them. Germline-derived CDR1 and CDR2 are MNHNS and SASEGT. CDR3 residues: CASSDTGRNSPLHF. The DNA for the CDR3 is TGTGCCAGCAGTGATACAGGGCGCAATTCACCCCTCCACTTT.

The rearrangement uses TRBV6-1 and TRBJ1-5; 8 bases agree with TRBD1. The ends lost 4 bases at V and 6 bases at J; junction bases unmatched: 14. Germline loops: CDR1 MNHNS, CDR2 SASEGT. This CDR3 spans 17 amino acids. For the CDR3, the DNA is TGTGCCAGCAGTGGCTATATGAGACAGGGGAGGGCTCAGCCCCAGCATTTT. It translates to CASSGYMRQGRAQPQHF.

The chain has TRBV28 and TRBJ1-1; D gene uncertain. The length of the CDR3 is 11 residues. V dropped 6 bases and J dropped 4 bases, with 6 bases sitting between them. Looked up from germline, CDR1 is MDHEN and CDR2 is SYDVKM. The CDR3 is CASRRVTEAFF. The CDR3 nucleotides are TGTGCCAGCAGGAGGGTCACTGAAGCTTTCTTT.

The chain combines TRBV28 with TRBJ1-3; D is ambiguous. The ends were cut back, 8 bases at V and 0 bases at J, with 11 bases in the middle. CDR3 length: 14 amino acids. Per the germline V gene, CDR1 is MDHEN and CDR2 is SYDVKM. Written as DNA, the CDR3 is TGTGCCAGCGCATTACACATCTCTGGAAACACCATATATTTT. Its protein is CASALHISGNTIYF.